This passage covers 27 T cell receptor beta chains from one sample sequenced in a study of human T cells and chemical hapten exposure. Time point indicated: healthy volunteer bleed at 2 weeks. Total RNA was extracted from unfractionated whole blood. From the RACE reads, TCRdb called clonotypes with MiXCR, one entry per CDR3 protein. The sample lists 130,000 or so distinct CDR3 sequences, approximately 9.1% occurring once. The sequenced sample consisted of whole blood. Source of these receptors: a male donor in good health. Some clones in this sample may be carry-over from other donors' samples.

This clonotype was counted only a few times. V gene TRBV5-1 combines with J gene TRBJ1-1; D perhaps matches TRBD1 (6 bases). The germline V and J ends were trimmed by 0 bases and 4 bases, with 13 bases remaining between them. Germline-derived CDR1 and CDR2 are SGHRS and YFSETQ. CDR3 length: 15 amino acids. CDR3 residues: CASSLGAGDGTEAFF. The CDR3 nucleotides read TGCGCCAGCAGCTTGGGGGCAGGGGACGGCACTGAAGCTTTCTTT.

The gene calls are TRBV6-2 or TRBV6-3 and TRBJ2-3; perhaps TRBD1 as D (6 bases). Trimming pared 5 bases from V and 2 bases from J, leaving 14 bases between. CDR1 and CDR2 (germline): MNHEY, SVGEGT. The CDR3 extends over 15 amino acids. CDR3 coding DNA: TGTGCCAGCAGTCTTACAGGGCCGTACACAGATACGCAGTATTTT. Translation: CASSLTGPYTDTQYF.

A few counts support this clonotype. The rearrangement links TRBV19 to TRBJ2-5; perhaps TRBD2 as D (6 bases). CDR3 size: 16 residues. Trimming cost V 5 bases and J 6 bases, with 22 bases left between them. CDR1 is LNHDA and CDR2 is SQIVND in the germline V gene (reference sequence). The CDR3 DNA follows: TGTGCCAGTAGTCTCTCCGGCGGGACGGGAGTACAGACCCAGTACTTC. It is translated as CASSLSGGTGVQTQYF.

This clonotype came up many times. The CDR3: CASSPGTGVSNQPQHF. Written as DNA, the CDR3 is TGCGCCAGCAGCCCCGGGACAGGGGTGAGCAATCAGCCCCAGCATTTT. The V and J genes are TRBV5-1 and TRBJ1-5; the match to TRBD1 covers 10 bases. From germline, CDR1 is SGHRS and CDR2 YFSETQ. CDR3 size: 16 residues. The V gene end was trimmed by 4 bases and the J gene end by 1 base; junction bases not matched to a gene: 5.

This clonotype was counted a few times. The chain recombines TRBV3-1 with TRBJ2-7; 7 nucleotides match TRBD1. Trimming removed 1 base from V and 3 bases from J; junction bases left unmatched: 6. Looked up from germline, CDR1 is LGHDT and CDR2 is YNNKEL (reference sequence). The CDR3 covers 15 residues. CDR3 nucleotides: TGTGCCAGCAGCCAAGGCATGACAGGGAACTACGAGCAGTACTTC. It translates to CASSQGMTGNYEQYF.

This clonotype was counted between two and nine times. This chain links TRBV3-1 with TRBJ2-3, with D possibly being TRBD2 (6 bases). The CDR3 contains 16 residues. Germline values: CDR1 LGHDT, CDR2 YNNKEL (reference sequence). The V end lost 0 bases, the J end lost 7 bases, and 17 bases lay between the germline ends. The CDR3 DNA reads as TGTGCCAGCAGCCAAGATAAGGGACTCCAACGGTATACGCAGTATTTT. It is translated as CASSQDKGLQRYTQYF.

This clonotype was observed at least ten times. The CDR3 DNA reads TGTGCCAGCAGTTACGCCCTCGGAGGGGTAGGTTCACCCCTCCACTTT. This codes for CASSYALGGVGSPLHF. The chain has TRBV6-2 or TRBV6-3 and TRBJ1-6; weak D call: TRBD1 (5 bases). Germline V lookup: CDR1 MNHEY, CDR2 SVGEGT. The CDR3 has 16 amino acids. V was shortened by 2 bases and J by 9 bases, with 17 bases between the two germline ends.

This clonotype has only a few counts. J is TRBJ1-5 and V is TRBV4-2, with 7 bases that match TRBD1. This CDR3 is 17 amino acids long. CDR1 and CDR2 from the germline V gene are LGHNA and YNFKEQ. V shed 4 bases and J 2 bases; nucleotides not matched to a gene: 11. The CDR3 nucleotides are TGTGCCAGCAGCCCTACCGATCGAACAGGGGGCAATCAGCCCCAGCATTTT. Translating it yields CASSPTDRTGGNQPQHF.

This clonotype was seen a handful of times. J is TRBJ1-1 and V is TRBV10-3, with D possibly TRBD1 on 5 matching bases. This CDR3 has 17 amino acids. The V gene lost 3 bases and the J gene lost 1 base, with 18 bases spanning the gap. Looked up from germline, CDR1 is ENHRY and CDR2 is SYGVKD. For the CDR3, the DNA is TGTGCCATCAGTGACCCAGACCGGGGCCGCGGGAACACTGAAGCTTTCTTT. This translates into CAISDPDRGRGNTEAFF.

This sequence joins TRBV11-1 and TRBJ2-5; TRBD2 aligns across 9 bases. J was trimmed by 2 bases and V by 3 bases; bases with no gene match: 7. Germline values: CDR1 SGHAT, CDR2 FQDESV (reference sequence). The CDR3 is 16 residues long. For the CDR3, the DNA is TGTGCCAGCAGCTTCCGAGCGGGGGGTCAACAAGAGACCCAGTACTTC. Amino acids: CASSFRAGGQQETQYF.

The rearrangement links TRBV5-6 to TRBJ2-1; 7 positions agree with TRBD1. This CDR3 is built from 13 residues. CDR1 and CDR2 from the germline V gene are SGHDT and YYEEEE. The junction had 3 bases not matched to a gene; V was cut back by 2 bases and J by 7 bases. The CDR3 spells CASSFKQGNEQFF. CDR3 DNA sequence: TGTGCCAGCAGCTTTAAACAGGGGAATGAGCAGTTCTTC.

The table lists this clonotype with many counts. The rearrangement links TRBV4-2 to TRBJ2-3; TRBD2 aligns across 10 bases. With 1 base clipped from V and 1 base from J, the junction kept 2 bases outside the gene matches. Germline CDR1 is LGHNA and CDR2 is YNFKEQ. CDR3 length: 16 amino acids. The CDR3, as DNA: TGTGCCAGCAGCCAAGTCGGACTAGCGGGCACAGATACGCAGTATTTT. Translation gives CASSQVGLAGTDTQYF.

This clonotype has only a few counts. At one of its ends the junction is not consistent with the germline gene, which may arise from a read error. The rearrangement joins TRBV2 to TRBJ2-1; D is uncertain. CDR3 size: 11 residues. The V gene's germline CDR1 is SNHLY and CDR2 FYNNEI. The CDR3 coding sequence is TGTGCCAGCAGTGAAGCGTTAGGGTCCCTTTTC. Residues: CASSEALGSLF.

This clonotype appeared many times. The chain joins TRBV6-4 to TRBJ2-2, with D possibly TRBD2 on 6 matching bases. The CDR3 runs 13 residues. Trimming pared 4 bases from V and 3 bases from J, leaving 6 bases between. Germline CDR1 and CDR2: MRHNA and SNTAGT. CDR3 sequence: CASSAGDTGELFF. The CDR3 nucleotides are TGTGCCAGCAGTGCGGGAGACACCGGGGAGCTGTTTTTT.

The V gene is TRBV20-1, the J gene TRBJ1-4, with TRBD1 identical over 7 bases. The V gene end was trimmed by 6 bases and the J gene end by 2 bases; junction bases not matched to a gene: 6. This CDR3 spans 14 amino acids. Germline CDR1 reads DFQATT; CDR2 reads SNEGSKA (reference sequence). CDR3 region: CSAKPQGTNEKLFF. CDR3 sequence (DNA): TGCAGTGCCAAGCCACAGGGGACTAATGAAAAACTGTTTTTT.

There are a few counts of this clonotype. The CDR3 sequence: CASSPPGTGKAEAFF. Here the CDR3 DNA reads TGTGCCAGCAGCCCGCCCGGGACAGGGAAGGCTGAAGCTTTCTTT. The chain recombines TRBV7-9 with TRBJ1-1, with 9 nucleotides matching TRBD1. V was clipped by 5 bases and J by 6 bases; unmatched bases: 10. CDR3 length equals 15 residues. Germline CDR1 is SEHNR and CDR2 is FQNEAQ (reference sequence).

In this sample, this clonotype turned up many times. The chain carries TRBV4-1 and TRBJ1-6; no clear D. V was cut by 0 bases and J by 0 bases, with 9 bases left in between. The CDR3 runs to 17 residues. Germline CDR1 reads MGHRA; CDR2 reads YSYEKL. The CDR3 region is CASSQDRQSSYNSPLHF. The CDR3 nucleotides read TGCGCCAGCAGCCAAGATCGGCAGAGCTCCTATAATTCACCCCTCCACTTT.

This clonotype was observed many times. This chain connects TRBV27 to TRBJ2-3; D not resolved. The germline V gene has CDR1 MNHEY and CDR2 SMNVEV (reference sequence). The germline V and J ends were trimmed by 3 bases and 2 bases, with 9 bases remaining between them. The CDR3 has 14 residues. CDR3 protein: CASSLFRNTDTQYF. DNA for the CDR3: TGTGCCAGCAGTTTGTTCAGGAACACAGATACGCAGTATTTT.

This clonotype was seen at least ten times. J is TRBJ2-1 and V is TRBV20-1, with 8 bases that match TRBD2. This CDR3 spans 11 amino acids. With 6 bases clipped from V and 6 bases from J, the junction kept 1 base outside the gene matches. CDR1 DFQATT and CDR2 SNEGSKA come from the germline V gene (reference sequence). The CDR3, as DNA: TGCAGTGCCCGGGGGGGCAATGAGCAGTTCTTC. Translating it yields CSARGGNEQFF.

A note on this clonotype: The junction and the germline gene differ at one end; a read error may be behind it. This chain links TRBV6-5 with TRBJ2-1; TRBD2 agrees at 10 bases. This CDR3 is 15 amino acids long. Germline CDR1 is MNHEY and CDR2 is SVGAGI. In nucleotides, the CDR3 is TGTGCCAGCAGTTTCGGACTAGCGGATTACAATCAGCAGTTCTTC. As protein: CASSFGLADYNQQFF.

There are a few counts of this clonotype. The J gene is TRBJ2-1, the V gene TRBV19; D assignment may be TRBD1 or TRBD2 (6 bases each). Germline V gene sequence: CDR1 LNHDA, CDR2 SQIVND (reference sequence). V gave up 6 bases and J gave up 3 bases, with 12 bases separating them. The CDR3 spans 14 residues. The CDR3, as DNA: TGTGCCAGTAGCTGGGGGCGGGACTACAATGAGCAGTTCTTC. The encoded protein is CASSWGRDYNEQFF.

J is TRBJ1-1 and V is TRBV19, with D possibly being TRBD1 (5 bases). V lost 3 bases to trimming and J lost 3 bases, with 11 bases between them. In germline, CDR1 is LNHDA, CDR2 SQIVND (reference sequence). The CDR3 consists of 14 residues. CDR3 sequence reads: CASSIGQGDTEAFF. CDR3 DNA: TGTGCCAGTAGTATTGGTCAGGGTGACACTGAAGCTTTCTTT.

The chain couples TRBV20-1 to TRBJ2-5, with 7 positions matching TRBD1. The CDR3 contains 14 residues. Germline-derived CDR1 and CDR2 are DFQATT and SNEGSKA (reference sequence). V was clipped by 3 bases and J by 5 bases; unmatched bases: 9. As DNA, the CDR3 is TGCAGTGCTAGTACTCACAGGGGCACGGAGACCCAGTACTTC. It codes for CSASTHRGTETQYF.

Ten or more counts support this clonotype. The V gene is TRBV4-2, the J gene TRBJ1-1, with TRBD1 identical over 7 bases. V shed 0 bases and J 4 bases; nucleotides not matched to a gene: 5. This CDR3 comprises 15 residues. In germline, CDR1 is LGHNA, CDR2 YNFKEQ. The CDR3 here is CASSQEAQGVTEAFF. DNA for the CDR3: TGTGCCAGCAGCCAAGAAGCGCAGGGGGTCACTGAAGCTTTCTTT.

The chain couples TRBV7-9 to TRBJ2-1, with TRBD2 matching over 8 bases. V gave up 8 bases and J gave up 0 bases; unmatched junction bases: 18. The CDR3 contains 19 residues. CDR1 and CDR2 (germline): SEHNR, FQNEAQ (reference sequence). The CDR3 coding sequence is TGTGCCAGCGTCCAAGGGGTGGGACTAGTCGGATTCTCCTACAATGAGCAGTTCTTC. It translates to CASVQGVGLVGFSYNEQFF.

The chain uses TRBV7-9 and TRBJ1-2; D remains ambiguous. CDR1 is SEHNR and CDR2 is FQNEAQ in the germline V gene (reference sequence). V was shortened by 7 bases and J by 6 bases, with 15 bases between the two germline ends. The CDR3 totals 13 residues. The CDR3 region is CASTLRPSDGYTF. The CDR3 coding sequence is TGTGCCAGCACTCTAAGACCTTCCGATGGCTACACCTTC.

This clonotype was counted many times. The V gene is TRBV3-1, the J gene TRBJ2-1, with TRBD2 matching 7 bases. The V segment lost 0 bases and the J segment 0 bases; nucleotides outside the gene matches: 11. The germline V gene encodes CDR1 LGHDT and CDR2 YNNKEL (reference sequence). The CDR3 extends over 19 amino acids. Written as DNA, the CDR3 is TGTGCCAGCAGCCAAGAAATGGAGCGGGAAGACAGCTCCTACAATGAGCAGTTCTTC. This encodes CASSQEMEREDSSYNEQFF.